The clone carrying this T cell receptor (beta chain) appeared a few times. Its antigen remains unidentified. The data were taken from a study of human T cells and chemical hapten exposure. Using its own MiXCR run on the RACE reads, TCRdb lists one record per CDR3 protein. The profile covers 150,000 to 200,000 distinct CDR3 sequences, with around 30% appearing a single time and nearly 3% taken by the ten largest. Study outcomes and limitations: Given that the donors had alopecia, their immune response may differ from that seen in healthy people.

The time point denotes: pre-sensitization, week 0. As to treatment: therapeutic diphenylcyclopropenone sensitization with weekly scalp DPC. Non-pregnant alopecia patients aged 18 to 70, suitable for DPC therapy. Germline-derived CDR1 and CDR2 are SGHTA and FQGNSA. The CDR3 extends over 11 amino acids. V shed 7 bases and J shed 5 bases, with 8 bases lying between them. V usage is TRBV7-2 and J usage is TRBJ1-2, with a tentative D call TRBD1 (6 bases). The clonotype comes from a young woman with alopecia areata. Some clones in this sample may be carry-over from other donors' samples. Sequencing used whole blood, obtained in connection with sensitization to the hapten diphenylcyclopropenone (DPC). CDR3 nucleotides: TGTGCCAGCACCACAGGGTATGGCTACACCTTC. Its translation is CASTTGYGYTF. Supplemented by reference TRBV7-2 and TRBJ1-2, the full variable domain reads GAGVSQSPSNKVTEKGKDVELRCDPISGHTALYWYRQSLGQGLEFLIYFQGNSAPDKSGLPSDRFSAERTGGSVSTLTIQRTQQEDSAVYLCASTTGYGYTFGSGTRLTVV.